This is a list of T cell receptor beta chains from one sample in a study of CD8+ T cells in alopecia areata. TCRdb keeps only in-frame clones here, not all; method: immunoSEQ multiplex PCR. The data show some 190,000 clones, with around 49% seen just once and around 10% held by the top ten. The source was CD8+ T cells sorted from blood, collected between weeks 51 and 52, from a patient treated with tofacitinib. Receptor source: a human donor with alopecia areata. The CDR3 runs from the conserved cysteine through the conserved F or W. The D gene is left open where the match is weak. Expanded clones are given a class, and other clones once, few, many or no size at all.

>.|TRBJ2-7|.|TRBV5-6
TGTGCCAGCAGTCTTGATTTGGGCTACGAGCAGTACTTC
CASSLDLGYEQYF
>.|TRBJ2-7|.|TRBV30
TGTGCCTGGAGTGTAGTCAGAGGACACGAGCAGTACTTC
CAWSVVRGHEQYF
>TRBD1|TRBJ2-3|.|TRBV5-4
TGTGCCGTAATCGCGACAGGGGGACGGGGTACGCAGTATTTT
CAVIATGGRGTQYF
>.|TRBJ1-2|few|TRBV30
TGTGCCTGGAGTGTAACGCAGGGAGGAGGCTACACCTTC
CAWSVTQGGGYTF
>.|TRBJ1-1|.|TRBV5-4
TGTGCCAGCAGCGACAGGACAAGCACTGAAGCTTTCTTT
CASSDRTSTEAFF
>.|TRBJ1-2|.|TRBV4-2
TGTGCCAGCAGCCAAGAGCTGTTACAGGGCGCAAGGGGCTACACCTTC
CASSQELLQGARGYTF
>.|TRBJ1-5|.|TRBV2
TGTGCCAGAAAAACTGATGGGGTAAACCAGCCCCAGCATTTT
CARKTDGVNQPQHF
>.|TRBJ2-7|.|TRBV4-3
TGCGCCAGCAGCCAAGAGATTTCCAGGGACTACGAGCAGTACTTC
CASSQEISRDYEQYF
>TRBD1|TRBJ2-1|few|TRBV9
TGTGCCAGCAGCGTAGGAGGGACAGGATCCTACAATGAGCAGTTCTTC
CASSVGGTGSYNEQFF
>.|TRBJ2-7|few|TRBV30
TGTGCCTGGAGTGTTCTCCGCAGGGCCTACGAGCAGTACTTC
CAWSVLRRAYEQYF
>.|TRBJ1-6|.|TRBV4-1
TGCGCCAGCAGCCGAGGTAATTCACCCCTCCACTTT
CASSRGNSPLHF
>.|TRBJ2-3|few|TRBV19
TGTGCCATCTCGAGGGGAGATACGCAGTATTTT
CAISRGDTQYF
>.|TRBJ1-5|.|TRBV5-4
TGTGCCAGCAGCTCCTTAGAGGACGGTAATCAGCCCCAGCATTTT
CASSSLEDGNQPQHF
>.|TRBJ2-7|.|TRBV21-1
TGTGCCAGCACCCCGGGACGGAACTACGAGCAGTACTTC
CASTPGRNYEQYF
>TRBD1|TRBJ2-2|.|TRBV10-2
TGCGCCAGCAGGTTTGACAGGGGGACCGGGGAGCTGTTTTTT
CASRFDRGTGELFF
>.|TRBJ1-1|.|TRBV7-9
TGTGCCAGCAGCTCCCCTTTAGGGCTGAACACTAAAGCTTTCTTT
CASSSPLGLNTKAFF
>.|TRBJ2-7|few|TRBV6-5
TGTGCCAGCAGCCAGGGTCCCTCCTACGAGCAGTACTTC
CASSQGPSYEQYF
>.|TRBJ2-1|few|TRBV29-1
TGCAGCGGGTGGGACACTTTGAATGAGCAGTTCTTC
CSGWDTLNEQFF
>TRBD1|TRBJ2-3|few|TRBV27
TGTGCCAGCAGTTTATCTACAGGGGTGGGAGATACGCAGTATTTT
CASSLSTGVGDTQYF
>.|TRBJ2-5|.|TRBV2
TGTGCCATCTCCCGGGATTCTCAAGAGACCCAGTACTTC
CAISRDSQETQYF
>.|TRBJ2-5|.|TRBV7-9
TGTGCCAGCAGCCCCCCCTTGTCCAGGGAAGAGACCCAGTACTTC
CASSPPLSREETQYF
>.|TRBJ2-1|few|TRBV27
TGTGCCAGCAGTTTACACAGGGTGCCCTACAATGAGCAGTTCTTC
CASSLHRVPYNEQFF
>TRBD1|TRBJ1-1|few|TRBV12-5
TGTGCTAGTGGCCCAACGACAGGGGGCGAATTGACTGAAGCTTTCTTT
CASGPTTGGELTEAFF
>.|TRBJ2-1|few|TRBV7-8
TGTGCCAGCAGCCAGCGCCTCGGACAAGGGGACGGGGATGAGCAGTTCTTC
CASSQRLGQGDGDEQFF
>.|TRBJ2-1|.|TRBV27
TGTGCCAGCAGTTCTGGGGGCCAGGGGGGTTGGAATGAGCAGTTCTTC
CASSSGGQGGWNEQFF
>TRBD2|TRBJ2-7|.|TRBV7-3
TGTGCCAGCAGCCTAAGTGGGAGGGTGGACGAGCAGTACTTC
CASSLSGRVDEQYF
>.|TRBJ1-1|.|TRBV7-9
TGTGCCAGCAGCTTGTGGGCTGAGAACACTGAAGCTTTCTTT
CASSLWAENTEAFF
>TRBD2|TRBJ2-5|.|TRBV5-1
TGCGCCAGCAGCCGTGGGGCTAGCGGGGGACAAGAGACCCAGTACTTC
CASSRGASGGQETQYF
>.|TRBJ2-7|.|TRBV11-2
TGTGCCAGCAGCCCCGTGGGCGGCTACGAGCAGTACTTC
CASSPVGGYEQYF
>.|TRBJ1-5|.|TRBV30
TGTGCCTGGAGTGTATCATGGGAAAGGGACAATCAGCCCCAGCATTTT
CAWSVSWERDNQPQHF
>.|TRBJ2-7|.|TRBV29-1
TGCAGCGTTGAAGATCAACCCTACGAGCAGTACTTC
CSVEDQPYEQYF
>.|TRBJ1-5|once|TRBV6-5
TGTGCCAGCAGTGTGGGGAGCAATCAGCCCCAGCATTTT
CASSVGSNQPQHF
>.|TRBJ2-7|.|TRBV14
TGTGCCAGCAGCCTCATTAAAAGGCCCTACATCTACGAGCAGTACTTC
CASSLIKRPYIYEQYF
>.|TRBJ1-6|.|TRBV10-3
TGTGCCATCAGTGAAACGGGAAATAATTCACCCCTCCACTTT
CAISETGNNSPLHF
>.|TRBJ1-1|few|TRBV30
TGTGCCTGGTCGCCTGGGAACACTGAAGCTTTCTTT
CAWSPGNTEAFF